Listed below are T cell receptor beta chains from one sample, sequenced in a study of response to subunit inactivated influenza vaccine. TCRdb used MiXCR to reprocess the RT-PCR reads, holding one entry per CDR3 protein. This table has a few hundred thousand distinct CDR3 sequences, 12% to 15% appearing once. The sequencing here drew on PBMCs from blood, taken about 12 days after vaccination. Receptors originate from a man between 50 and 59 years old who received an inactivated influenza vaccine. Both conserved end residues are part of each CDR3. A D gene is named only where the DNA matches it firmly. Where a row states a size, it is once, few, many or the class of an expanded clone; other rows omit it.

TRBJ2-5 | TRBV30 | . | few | CAWSVLEVQETQYF | TGTGCCTGGAGTGTACTTGAAGTCCAAGAGACCCAGTACTTC
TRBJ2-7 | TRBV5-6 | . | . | CASSLGPGSEQYF | TGTGCCAGCAGCTTGGGGCCTGGGAGCGAGCAGTACTTC
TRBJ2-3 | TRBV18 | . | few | CASSRRPGVSTDTQYF | TGTGCCAGCTCACGCCGGCCGGGGGTTAGCACAGATACGCAGTATTTT
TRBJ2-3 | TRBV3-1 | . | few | CASSQDQGGRAQYF | TGTGCCAGCAGCCAAGATCAAGGGGGGCGCGCGCAGTATTTT
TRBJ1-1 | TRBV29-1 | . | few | CSVDTEAFF | TGCAGCGTTGACACTGAAGCTTTCTTT
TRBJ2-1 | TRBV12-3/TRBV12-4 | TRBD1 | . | CASRTGDGHNEQFF | TGTGCCAGCAGGACAGGGGACGGACACAATGAGCAGTTCTTC
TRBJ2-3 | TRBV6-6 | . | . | CASRVTDTQYF | TGTGCCAGCAGGGTCACAGATACGCAGTATTTT
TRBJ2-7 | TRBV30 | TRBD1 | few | CASTGGRNEQYF | TGTGCCTCCACAGGGGGCAGGAACGAGCAGTACTTC
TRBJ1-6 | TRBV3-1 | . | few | CASSQTGGNNSPLHF | TGTGCCAGCAGCCAAACAGGAGGCAATAATTCACCCCTCCACTTT
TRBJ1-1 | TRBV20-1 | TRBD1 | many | CSARQGGMNTEAFF | TGCAGTGCTAGACAGGGGGGAATGAACACTGAAGCTTTCTTT
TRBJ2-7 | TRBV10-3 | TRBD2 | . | CAVTPGTSGDEQYF | TGTGCCGTCACCCCCGGGACTAGCGGGGACGAGCAGTACTTC
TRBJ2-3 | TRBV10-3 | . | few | CAIKGSSTDTQYF | TGTGCCATCAAGGGATCTTCCACAGATACGCAGTATTTT
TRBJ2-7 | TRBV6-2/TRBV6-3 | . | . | CASRHTPDSVSYEQYF | TGTGCCAGCAGGCATACCCCGGACAGTGTAAGCTACGAGCAGTACTTC
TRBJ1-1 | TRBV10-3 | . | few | CAISVSIQGDTEAFF | TGTGCCATCAGTGTTTCAATCCAGGGCGACACTGAAGCTTTCTTT
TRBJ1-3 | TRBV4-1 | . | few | CASRIQVTSGNTIYF | TGCGCCAGCAGGATACAGGTAACCTCTGGAAACACCATATATTTT
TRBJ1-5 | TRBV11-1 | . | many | CASSLHTYGRENSNQPQHF | TGTGCCAGCAGCTTACACACTTACGGACGGGAGAATAGCAATCAGCCCCAGCATTTT
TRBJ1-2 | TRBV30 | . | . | CAWSKNTHYGYTF | TGTGCCTGGAGTAAAAACACACACTATGGCTACACCTTC
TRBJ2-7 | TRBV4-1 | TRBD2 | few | CASSRGTSGISSYEQYF | TGCGCCAGCAGCCGGGGGACTAGCGGGATAAGCTCCTACGAGCAGTACTTC
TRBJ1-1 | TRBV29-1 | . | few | CSVRGGPWGTEAFF | TGCAGCGTTCGCGGGGGGCCGTGGGGCACTGAAGCTTTCTTT
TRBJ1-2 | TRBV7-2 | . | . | CASSSVGTTFYGYTF | TGTGCCAGCAGCTCCGTCGGGACTACCTTCTATGGCTACACCTTC
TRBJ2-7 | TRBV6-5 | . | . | CASSPRGQVVFYEQYF | TGTGCCAGCAGTCCTCGAGGCCAGGTGGTTTTCTACGAGCAGTACTTC
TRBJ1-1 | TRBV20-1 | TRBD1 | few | CSARPFTGDTEAFF | TGCAGTGCTAGACCATTCACAGGGGACACTGAAGCTTTCTTT
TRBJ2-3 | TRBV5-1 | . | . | CASSVDPIDTQYF | TGCGCCAGCAGCGTGGACCCCATTGATACGCAGTATTTT
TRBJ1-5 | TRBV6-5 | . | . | CASSLQANQPQHF | TGTGCCAGCAGCTTACAGGCAAATCAGCCCCAGCATTTT
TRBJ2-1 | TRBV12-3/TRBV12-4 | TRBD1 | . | CASEGAGNEQFF | TGTGCCAGCGAGGGGGCGGGCAATGAGCAGTTCTTC
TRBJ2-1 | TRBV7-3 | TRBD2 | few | CASSLRGTSGSLNEQFF | TGTGCCAGCAGCTTAAGGGGGACTAGCGGGAGCTTGAATGAGCAGTTCTTC
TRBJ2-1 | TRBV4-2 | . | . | CASSQVTGRGNEQFF | TGTGCCAGCAGCCAAGTGACCGGGAGAGGCAATGAGCAGTTCTTC
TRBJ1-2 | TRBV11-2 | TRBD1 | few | CASSPGTGLYGYTF | TGTGCCAGCAGCCCCGGGACAGGGTTATATGGCTACACCTTC
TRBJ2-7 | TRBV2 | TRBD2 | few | CASSAGLATEQYF | TGTGCCAGCAGTGCCGGACTAGCGACCGAGCAGTACTTC
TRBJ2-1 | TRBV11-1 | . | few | CASSLELVGYNEQFF | TGTGCCAGCAGCTTAGAACTAGTCGGGTACAATGAGCAGTTCTTC
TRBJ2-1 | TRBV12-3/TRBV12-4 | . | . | CASSPAVGAIYEQFF | TGTGCCAGCAGTCCCGCGGTGGGTGCTATCTATGAGCAGTTCTTC
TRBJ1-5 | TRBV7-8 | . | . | CASSLERISNQPQHF | TGTGCCAGCAGCTTAGAGAGGATTAGCAATCAGCCCCAGCATTTT
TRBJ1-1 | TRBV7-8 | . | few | CASSFQTGNTEAFF | TGTGCCAGCAGCTTTCAGACAGGGAACACTGAAGCTTTCTTT
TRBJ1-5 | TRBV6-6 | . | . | CASKDSNNQPQHF | TGTGCCAGCAAGGACTCCAACAATCAGCCCCAGCATTTT
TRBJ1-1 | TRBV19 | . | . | CASSISWNTEAFF | TGTGCCAGTAGTATTTCTTGGAACACTGAAGCTTTCTTT
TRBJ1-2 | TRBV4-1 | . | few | CASSQDVGGYTF | TGCGCCAGCAGCCAAGATGTTGGGGGCTACACCTTC
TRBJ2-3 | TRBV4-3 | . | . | CASSQSHGPPDTQYF | TGCGCCAGCAGCCAATCACATGGGCCCCCAGATACGCAGTATTTT
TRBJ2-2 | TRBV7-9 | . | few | CATVRVTGELFF | TGTGCCACAGTTCGGGTCACCGGGGAGCTGTTTTTT
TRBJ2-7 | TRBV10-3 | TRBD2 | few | CAISEGTSVYEQYF | TGTGCCATCAGTGAAGGGACTAGCGTCTACGAGCAGTACTTC
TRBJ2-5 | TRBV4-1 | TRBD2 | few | CASSQDPGTRSVYF | TGCGCCAGCAGCCAAGATCCCGGGACTAGGTCGGTGTACTTC